One TCR beta chain is described in this entry. This entry is derived from a study of OX40 agonist ivuxolimab in advanced cancers. The germline CDR1 and CDR2 sequences are LNHDA and SQIVND (reference sequence). The CDR3 is 15 amino acids. V lost 7 bases to trimming and J lost 1 base, with 14 bases between them. The repertoire was sequenced with immunoSEQ multiplex PCR; TCRdb's copy has only in-frame clones and lacks some. The table records some 22,000 clones, 75% to 85% of them present only once. The chain couples TRBV19 to TRBJ1-5, with D possibly matching TRBD1 (5 bases). This clonotype originated in an adult with an advanced solid tumor such as melanoma, head and neck, liver or kidney cancer. This material consisted of CD4+ or CD8+ T cells sorted from blood, taken in a trial of the OX40 agonist ivuxolimab. CDR3 DNA: TGTGCCAGTACCCTGGCGGGGGGGAGCAATCAGCCCCAGCATTTT. Amino acid sequence: CASTLAGGSNQPQHF.